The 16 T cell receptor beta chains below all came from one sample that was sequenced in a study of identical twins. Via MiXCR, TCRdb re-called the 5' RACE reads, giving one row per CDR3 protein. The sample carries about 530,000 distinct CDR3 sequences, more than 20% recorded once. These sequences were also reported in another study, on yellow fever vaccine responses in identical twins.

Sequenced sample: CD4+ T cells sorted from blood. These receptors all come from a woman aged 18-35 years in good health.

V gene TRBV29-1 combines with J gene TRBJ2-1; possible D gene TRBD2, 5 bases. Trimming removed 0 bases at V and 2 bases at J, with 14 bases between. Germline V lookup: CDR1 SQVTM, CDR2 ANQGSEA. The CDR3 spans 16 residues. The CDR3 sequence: CSVEDLKTSAYNEQFF. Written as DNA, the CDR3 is TGCAGCGTTGAAGACCTCAAAACTAGTGCCTACAATGAGCAGTTCTTC.

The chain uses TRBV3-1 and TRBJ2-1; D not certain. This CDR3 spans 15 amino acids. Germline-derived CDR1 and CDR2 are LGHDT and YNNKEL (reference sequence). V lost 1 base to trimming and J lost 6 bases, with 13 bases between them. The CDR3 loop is CASSQGLGPCNEQFF. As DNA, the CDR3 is TGTGCCAGCAGCCAAGGGCTAGGGCCCTGCAATGAGCAGTTCTTC.

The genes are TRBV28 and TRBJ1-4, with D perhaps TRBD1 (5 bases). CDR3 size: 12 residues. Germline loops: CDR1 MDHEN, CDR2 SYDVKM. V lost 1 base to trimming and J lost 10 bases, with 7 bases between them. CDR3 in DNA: TGTGCCAGCAGTTTATTAAGGGGAAAACTGTTTTTT. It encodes CASSLLRGKLFF.

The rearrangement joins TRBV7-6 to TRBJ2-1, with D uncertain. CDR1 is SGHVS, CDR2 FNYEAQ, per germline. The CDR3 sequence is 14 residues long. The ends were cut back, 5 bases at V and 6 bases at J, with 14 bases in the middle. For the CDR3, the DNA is TGTGCCAGCAGCCTTCTCCCTCTGGGCAATGAGCAGTTCTTC. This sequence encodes CASSLLPLGNEQFF.

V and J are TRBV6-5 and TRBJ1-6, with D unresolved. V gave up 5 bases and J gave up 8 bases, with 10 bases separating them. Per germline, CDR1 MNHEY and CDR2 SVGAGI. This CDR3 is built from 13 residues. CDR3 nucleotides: TGTGCCAGCAGTCCCTCGGTGGATTCACCCCTCCACTTT. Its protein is CASSPSVDSPLHF.

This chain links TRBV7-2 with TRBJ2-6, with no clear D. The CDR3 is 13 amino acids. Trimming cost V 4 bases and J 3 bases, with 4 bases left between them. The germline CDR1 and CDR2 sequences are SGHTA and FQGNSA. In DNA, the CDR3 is TGTGCCAGCAGCTCTAATGGGGCCAACGTCCTGACTTTC. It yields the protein CASSSNGANVLTF.

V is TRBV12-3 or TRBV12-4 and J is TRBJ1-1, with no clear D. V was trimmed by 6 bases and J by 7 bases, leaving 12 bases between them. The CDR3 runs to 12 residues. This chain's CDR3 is CASSTPSYEAFF. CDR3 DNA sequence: TGTGCCAGCAGCACGCCCAGCTATGAAGCTTTCTTT.

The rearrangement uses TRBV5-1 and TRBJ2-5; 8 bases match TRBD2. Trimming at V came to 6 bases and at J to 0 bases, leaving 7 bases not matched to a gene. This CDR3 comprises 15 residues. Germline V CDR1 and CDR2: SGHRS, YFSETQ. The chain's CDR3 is CASTPGGVNQETQYF. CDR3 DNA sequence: TGCGCCAGCACCCCCGGGGGGGTGAACCAAGAGACCCAGTACTTC.

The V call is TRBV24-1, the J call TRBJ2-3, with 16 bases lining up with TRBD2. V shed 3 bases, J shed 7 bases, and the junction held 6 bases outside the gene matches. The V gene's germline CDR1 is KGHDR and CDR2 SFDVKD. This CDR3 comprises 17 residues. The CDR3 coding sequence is TGTGCCACCAGTGATATGGGGACTAGCGGGAGGGGAAATACGCAGTATTTT. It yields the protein CATSDMGTSGRGNTQYF.

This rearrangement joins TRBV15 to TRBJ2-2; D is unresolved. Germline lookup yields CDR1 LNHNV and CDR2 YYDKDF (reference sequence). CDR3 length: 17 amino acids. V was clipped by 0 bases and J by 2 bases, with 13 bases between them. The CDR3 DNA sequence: TGTGCCACCAGCAGAGATCGCGCAGGAAGAAACACCGGGGAGCTGTTTTTT. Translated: CATSRDRAGRNTGELFF.

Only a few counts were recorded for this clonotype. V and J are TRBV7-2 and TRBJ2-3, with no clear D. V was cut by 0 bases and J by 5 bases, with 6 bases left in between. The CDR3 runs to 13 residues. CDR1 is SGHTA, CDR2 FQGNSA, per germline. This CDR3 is CASSLAVGDTQYF. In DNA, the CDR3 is TGTGCCAGCAGCTTAGCCGTTGGAGATACGCAGTATTTT.

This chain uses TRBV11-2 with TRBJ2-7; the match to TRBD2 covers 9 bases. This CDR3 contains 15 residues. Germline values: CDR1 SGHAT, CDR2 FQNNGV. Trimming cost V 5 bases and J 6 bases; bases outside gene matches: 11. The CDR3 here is CASSHGTSHAGEQYV. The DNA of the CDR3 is TGTGCCAGCAGCCACGGGACTAGCCACGCCGGCGAGCAGTACGTC.

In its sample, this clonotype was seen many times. Here the CDR3 reads CASSPRDRGNTIYF. The DNA of the CDR3 is TGTGCCAGCAGCCCTCGAGACAGGGGAAACACCATATATTTT. The J gene is TRBJ1-3, the V gene TRBV3-1; tentative D call: TRBD1 (6 bases). The CDR3 consists of 14 residues. The V and J ends lost 4 bases and 4 bases respectively, with 11 bases between them. Looked up from germline, CDR1 is LGHDT and CDR2 is YNNKEL (reference sequence).

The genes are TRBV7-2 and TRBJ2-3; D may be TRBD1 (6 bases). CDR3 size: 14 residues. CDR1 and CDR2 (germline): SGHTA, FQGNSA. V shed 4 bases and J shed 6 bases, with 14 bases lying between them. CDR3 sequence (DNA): TGTGCCAGCAGCTCGACTTGGGGGCGGGATACGCAGTATTTT. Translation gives CASSSTWGRDTQYF.

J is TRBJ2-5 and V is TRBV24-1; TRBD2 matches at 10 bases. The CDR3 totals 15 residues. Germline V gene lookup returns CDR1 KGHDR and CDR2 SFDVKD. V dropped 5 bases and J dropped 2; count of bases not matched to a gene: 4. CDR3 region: CATSVGLASQETQYF. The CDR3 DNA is TGTGCCACCAGTGTGGGACTAGCGTCGCAAGAGACCCAGTACTTC.

The CDR3 coding sequence is TGTGCCACCAGCAGTTGGACAGCCCAACTCAATGAGCAGTTCTTC. This translates into CATSSWTAQLNEQFF. The chain couples TRBV15 to TRBJ2-1; D perhaps matches TRBD1 (6 bases). V lost 3 bases, J lost 6 bases, and 15 bases lay in between. Germline V gene sequence: CDR1 LNHNV, CDR2 YYDKDF (reference sequence). The CDR3 is 15 amino acids.